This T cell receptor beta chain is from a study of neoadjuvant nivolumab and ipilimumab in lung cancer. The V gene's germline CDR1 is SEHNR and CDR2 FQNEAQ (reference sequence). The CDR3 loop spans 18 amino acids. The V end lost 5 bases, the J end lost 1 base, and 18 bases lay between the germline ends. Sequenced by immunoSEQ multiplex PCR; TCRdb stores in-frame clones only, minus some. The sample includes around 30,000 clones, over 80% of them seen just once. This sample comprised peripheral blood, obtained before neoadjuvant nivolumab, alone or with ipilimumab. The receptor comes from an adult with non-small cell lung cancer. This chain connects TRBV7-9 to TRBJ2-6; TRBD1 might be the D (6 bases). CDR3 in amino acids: CASSALTGLGSGANVLTF. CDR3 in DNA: TGTGCCAGCAGCGCATTAACAGGGCTTGGGTCTGGGGCCAACGTCCTGACTTTC.